These T cell receptor beta chains were read from a single sample in a study of PD-1 blockade in mismatch repair-deficient tumors. The data were produced by immunoSEQ multiplex PCR, yet TCRdb's version contains in-frame clones alone and is incomplete. Of some 48,000 clones listed, 81% are singletons. This specimen consisted of peripheral blood, obtained approximately 20 weeks after starting pembrolizumab. Every receptor here comes from an adult with mismatch repair-deficient cancer. Each CDR3 is given with its conserved first and last residue. D genes are given only for firm matches. Not all rows give a size; the values are once, few, many and, for expanded clones, a class.

CDR3 protein,CDR3 DNA,clone size,V gene,D gene,J gene
CASRAGYLTDTQYF,TGTGCCAGCAGGGCAGGGTATCTCACAGATACGCAGTATTTT,-,TRBV6-5,-,TRBJ2-3
CASTSSGQGHYGYTF,TGTGCCAGCACCTCCTCAGGACAGGGCCATTATGGCTACACCTTC,-,TRBV5-8,TRBD1,TRBJ1-2
CASSLGGPYNEQFF,TGTGCCAGCAGTCTAGGAGGCCCTTACAATGAGCAGTTCTTC,few,TRBV14,-,TRBJ2-1
CSAEAYSGYTF,TGCAGTGCCGAAGCATATTCCGGCTACACCTTC,-,TRBV20-1,-,TRBJ1-2
CAWSTQGAFTEAFF,TGTGCCTGGAGTACACAGGGGGCCTTCACTGAAGCTTTCTTT,-,TRBV30,TRBD1,TRBJ1-1
CASSFYRTGNYEQYF,TGTGCCAGCAGCTTCTATCGTACGGGAAACTACGAGCAGTACTTC,-,TRBV7-2,-,TRBJ2-7
CASRLDRGPPYEQYF,TGTGCCAGCAGACTGGACAGGGGCCCCCCCTACGAGCAGTACTTC,-,TRBV6-6,TRBD1,TRBJ2-7
CASSLGDMGAFF,TGCGCCAGCAGCTTGGGGGACATGGGCGCTTTCTTT,-,TRBV5-1,-,TRBJ1-1
CASSLVGTGPTYEQFF,TGTGCCAGCAGCTTAGTGGGGACGGGGCCTACATATGAGCAGTTCTTC,few,TRBV11-2,-,TRBJ2-1
CASPWGGNYNEQFF,TGTGCCAGCCCATGGGGAGGTAACTACAATGAGCAGTTCTTC,-,TRBV18,-,TRBJ2-1
CASSLDRAGQTQYF,TGTGCCAGCAGCTTAGATAGGGCAGGGCAGACCCAGTACTTC,-,TRBV7-2,-,TRBJ2-5
CASSLTDSLEAFF,TGTGCCAGCAGCTTAACGGACTCCTTGGAGGCTTTCTTT,-,TRBV11-2,-,TRBJ1-1
CASSPEPTGNTIYF,TGTGCCAGCAGCCCTGAGCCTACTGGAAACACCATATATTTT,-,TRBV7-6,-,TRBJ1-3
CASSQGGLIEQFF,TGTGCCAGCAGCCAGGGAGGGTTAATTGAGCAGTTCTTC,-,TRBV6-1,TRBD2,TRBJ2-1
CASREETQYF,TGTGCCAGCAGAGAAGAGACCCAGTACTTC,-,TRBV2,-,TRBJ2-5
CASSSREGGHEQFF,TGTGCCAGTAGTTCCCGGGAAGGGGGCCATGAGCAGTTCTTC,-,TRBV19,TRBD1,TRBJ2-1
CASSPTSRGYNEQFF,TGTGCCAGCAGCCCGACTAGTCGGGGGTACAATGAGCAGTTCTTC,-,TRBV7-8,-,TRBJ2-1
CASSLGASGVNEQFF,TGTGCCAGCAGCTTAGGGGCTAGCGGGGTAAATGAGCAGTTCTTC,-,TRBV7-6,TRBD2,TRBJ2-1
CASSAGMEDTQYF,TGTGCCAGCAGCGCGGGAATGGAGGATACGCAGTATTTT,few,TRBV9,-,TRBJ2-3
CASSQGKGIHRLYSNQPQHF,TGCGCCAGCAGCCAAGGAAAGGGAATCCATCGACTTTATAGCAATCAGCCCCAGCATTTT,-,TRBV4-1,-,TRBJ1-5
CASSWSQTGRSGYTF,TGTGCCAGCAGCTGGTCCCAGACAGGGCGAAGTGGCTACACCTTC,-,TRBV5-6,TRBD1,TRBJ1-2
CASSQEEAGQGAHEQYF,TGTGCCAGCAGCCAAGAGGAGGCGGGACAGGGGGCCCACGAGCAGTACTTC,once,TRBV4-2,TRBD1,TRBJ2-7
CASSGQGKEGTQYF,TGCGCCAGCAGCGGACAGGGAAAGGAGGGGACCCAGTACTTC,once,TRBV5-1,TRBD1,TRBJ2-5
CASNPNPRTGGRETQYF,TGTGCCAGCAACCCCAATCCCCGGACAGGGGGTAGGGAGACCCAGTACTTC,-,TRBV28,TRBD1,TRBJ2-5
CASSLVGETQYF,TGTGCCAGCAGCTTAGTGGGAGAGACCCAGTACTTC,few,TRBV7-9,-,TRBJ2-5
CASSLWGQSSTGELFF,TGTGCCAGCAGCCTATGGGGACAGTCATCCACCGGGGAGCTGTTTTTT,-,TRBV7-1,TRBD1,TRBJ2-2
CASSGRTSGYNEQFF,TGTGCCAGCAGCGGGCGGACTAGCGGCTACAATGAGCAGTTCTTC,-,TRBV27,TRBD2,TRBJ2-1
CASSFTGVQTEAFF,TGTGCCAGCAGCTTTACAGGGGTCCAAACTGAAGCTTTCTTT,-,TRBV4-2,TRBD1,TRBJ1-1
CASSQSGLSYNEQFF,TGTGCCAGCAGCCAGTCAGGACTGAGCTACAATGAGCAGTTCTTC,-,TRBV7-9,-,TRBJ2-1
CASSLMPTGELFF,TGTGCCAGCAGCTTGATGCCGACCGGGGAGCTGTTTTTT,-,TRBV5-6,-,TRBJ2-2
CASSLEVEGTDTQYF,TGTGCCAGCAGCTTAGAGGTTGAGGGCACAGATACGCAGTATTTT,-,TRBV7-6,-,TRBJ2-3
CAISEIGGDTEAFF,TGTGCCATCAGTGAGATCGGGGGGGACACTGAAGCTTTCTTT,-,TRBV10-3,-,TRBJ1-1
CASSPTRDRGGTGANVLTF,TGTGCCAGTAGTCCAACCCGGGACAGGGGTGGAACTGGGGCCAACGTCCTGACTTTC,-,TRBV19,TRBD1,TRBJ2-6
CATRDRDRGSSDTQYF,TGTGCCACCAGGGACCGGGACAGGGGAAGTTCAGATACGCAGTATTTT,-,TRBV15,TRBD1,TRBJ2-3
CASSLAGGIADTQYF,TGCGCCAGCAGCCTAGCGGGAGGAATCGCTGATACGCAGTATTTT,-,TRBV5-1,TRBD2,TRBJ2-3
CASSLERQASGNTIYF,TGTGCCAGCAGCTTAGAACGACAGGCCTCTGGAAACACCATATATTTT,-,TRBV7-9,-,TRBJ1-3
CASSVEGTSRYEQFF,TGTGCCAGCAGCGTAGAGGGGACTAGTAGGTATGAGCAGTTCTTC,once,TRBV9,TRBD2,TRBJ2-1
CASSEQLAGDTGELFF,TGTGCCAGCAGTGAACAATTAGCGGGAGATACCGGGGAGCTGTTTTTT,-,TRBV6-1,TRBD2,TRBJ2-2
CSVGSDGNTIYF,TGCAGCGTTGGGTCTGACGGAAACACCATATATTTT,-,TRBV29-1,-,TRBJ1-3
CASSLTAGAGDTQYF,TGTGCCAGCAGCCTTACAGCAGGGGCAGGGGATACGCAGTATTTT,once,TRBV9,-,TRBJ2-3
CASSRLANTGELFF,TGTGCCAGTTCGCGGCTAGCGAACACCGGGGAGCTGTTTTTT,-,TRBV2,-,TRBJ2-2
CASSSGGGGQNIQYF,TGTGCCAGCAGCTCCGGAGGAGGGGGGCAAAACATTCAGTACTTC,-,TRBV5-4,-,TRBJ2-4
CASGQNPDRQETQYF,TGTGCCAGTGGACAAAATCCTGACAGACAAGAGACCCAGTACTTC,-,TRBV19,-,TRBJ2-5
CASSLVGGRDTEAFF,TGTGCCAGCAGCTTAGTAGGGGGCCGGGACACTGAAGCTTTCTTT,once,TRBV7-2,TRBD1,TRBJ1-1
CASSYQGQGGHTQYF,TGTGCCAGCAGTTACCAAGGACAGGGTGGGCATACGCAGTATTTT,-,TRBV6-5,TRBD1,TRBJ2-3